These 24 T cell receptor beta chains share one sample of origin, sequenced in a study of blood T cells in healthy people across ages. Using a J-beta primer mix together with a sample-barcoded 5' primer, a second PCR was run for about 7 to 12 cycles. TCRdb reprocessed the 5' RACE reads with MiXCR, giving one entry per CDR3 protein. The table lists about 1 million distinct CDR3 sequences, under 55% of them singletons. The specimen was blood. These TCRs come from a woman aged 60-70 years in good health.

This CDR3 is CASSLSGRGHTRPQHF. CDR3 bases: TGTGCCAGCAGTTTATCGGGCAGGGGGCATACTCGGCCCCAGCATTTT. The chain has TRBV27 and TRBJ1-5; TRBD1 aligns across 8 bases. The CDR3 is 16 amino acids. The V and J ends lost 0 bases and 9 bases, in that order; junction bases with no gene match: 10. Germline V gene sequence: CDR1 MNHEY, CDR2 SMNVEV (reference sequence).

This rearrangement joins TRBV30 to TRBJ2-1, with 7 bases fitting TRBD2. Per germline, CDR1 GTSNPN and CDR2 SVGIG (reference sequence). V lost 2 bases, J lost 8 bases, and 9 bases stayed unmatched. This CDR3 contains 14 residues. CDR3: CAWSNPASGHEQFF. The CDR3 nucleotides read TGTGCCTGGAGTAATCCCGCTAGCGGCCATGAGCAGTTCTTC.

A few counts support this clonotype. The V gene is TRBV9, the J gene TRBJ2-1; TRBD2 might be the D (7 bases). Germline lookup yields CDR1 SGDLS and CDR2 YYNGEE. This CDR3 has 15 amino acids. Trimming shortened V by 0 bases and J by 7 bases, and 14 bases separated the two germline ends. CDR3 protein: CASSVAPGRGNEQFF. CDR3 nucleotide sequence: TGTGCCAGCAGCGTAGCGCCAGGGAGGGGGAATGAGCAGTTCTTC. Based on the CDR3 plus reference TRBV9 and TRBJ2-1, the full variable domain is DSGVTQTPKHLITATGQRVTLRCSPRSGDLSVYWYQQSLDQGLQFLIQYYNGEERAKGNILERFSAQQFPDLHSELNLSSLELGDSALYFCASSVAPGRGNEQFFGPGTRLTVL.

The chain employs TRBV18 and TRBJ2-5; 12 nucleotides agree with TRBD2. This CDR3 comprises 15 residues. With V trimmed by 8 bases and J by 4 bases, 8 bases remained unmatched. Germline V CDR1 and CDR2: KGHSH, LQKENI. The CDR3 bases are TGTGCCAGCGAAAGCCTAGCGGGAGGGCTAGAGACCCAGTACTTC. It encodes CASESLAGGLETQYF.

The rearrangement links TRBV10-2 to TRBJ2-1; tentative D call: TRBD2 (5 bases). The germline V gene encodes CDR1 WSHSY and CDR2 SAAADI. The CDR3 spans 15 residues. Between the trimmed V and J ends, which lost 0 bases and 7 bases, there was a span of 13 bases. CDR3 region: CASSESRGPGNEQFF. The CDR3 DNA reads TGCGCCAGCAGTGAGTCGAGAGGACCGGGGAATGAGCAGTTCTTC.

The chain combines TRBV5-6 with TRBJ1-4; D remains unclear. Trimming left V 4 bases short and J 8 bases short, with 15 bases between. This CDR3 region has 14 residues. The germline gives CDR1 SGHDT, CDR2 YYEEEE. CDR3 DNA: TGTGCCAGCAGCATAAGCCTCCTACAGGAAAAACTGTTTTTT. It translates to CASSISLLQEKLFF.

This clonotype has just a few counts. V gene TRBV7-8 combines with J gene TRBJ2-7; 7 nucleotides line up with TRBD1. Per the germline V gene, CDR1 is SGHVS and CDR2 is FQNEAQ. Germline trimming cut 2 bases from V and 4 bases from J; bases unmatched to any gene: 5. The CDR3 extends over 14 amino acids. CDR3: CASSLRTGLYEQYF. The CDR3 DNA sequence: TGTGCCAGCAGCTTAAGGACAGGATTATACGAGCAGTACTTC.

This chain joins TRBV6-6 and TRBJ2-3, with D uncertain. V lost 2 bases and J 8 bases, leaving 5 bases between the germline ends. Germline V CDR1 and CDR2: MNHNY, SVGAGI (reference sequence). The CDR3 has 11 residues. The CDR3 nucleotides read TGTGCCAGCAGTTACGGTGGTACGCAGTATTTT. The encoded protein is CASSYGGTQYF.

As concerns this clonotype: It may be a read error: a sequence one base away is much more abundant. The chain recombines TRBV20-1 with TRBJ2-5; 9 positions match TRBD2. V lost 6 bases, J lost 11 bases, and 22 bases stayed unmatched. Germline loops: CDR1 DFQATT, CDR2 SNEGSKA (reference sequence). The CDR3 is 16 residues long. This CDR3 is CSAPYGGRAFNNEQYF. As DNA, the CDR3 is TGCAGTGCGCCATACGGCGGGAGGGCCTTTAACAATGAGCAGTACTTC.

The chain recombines TRBV24-1 with TRBJ2-3; D assignment may be TRBD1 or TRBD2 (5 bases each). Germline V gene data show CDR1 as KGHDR and CDR2 as SFDVKD. V lost 3 bases and J 0 bases, leaving 12 bases between the germline ends. CDR3 length equals 16 residues. The CDR3 DNA follows: TGTGCCACCAGTGATCCCGGGACGAAAAGCACAGATACGCAGTATTTT. This encodes CATSDPGTKSTDTQYF.

The sample holds a few counts of this clonotype. V usage is TRBV24-1 and J usage is TRBJ1-5; D not resolved. This CDR3 region has 19 residues. Trimming cost V 0 bases and J 3 bases, with 20 bases left between them. Per germline, CDR1 KGHDR and CDR2 SFDVKD. CDR3 in amino acids: CATSDLIPGTSIVNQPQHF. The CDR3 coding sequence is TGTGCCACCAGTGATTTGATACCAGGTACTTCTATAGTCAATCAGCCCCAGCATTTT.

This chain joins TRBV9 and TRBJ2-7; 12 bases match TRBD1. CDR1 is SGDLS and CDR2 is YYNGEE in the germline V gene. This CDR3 has 14 amino acids. Trimming took 0 bases from V and 6 from J; bases not matched to a gene: 1. The CDR3 DNA sequence: TGTGCCAGCAGCGTAGGGGACAGGGGGCGCGAGCAGTACTTC. The encoded protein is CASSVGDRGREQYF.

The chain employs TRBV27 and TRBJ1-1; D gene uncertain. V was cut by 6 bases and J by 1 base, with 12 bases left in between. The V gene's germline CDR1 is MNHEY and CDR2 SMNVEV (reference sequence). The CDR3 covers 14 residues. The CDR3 DNA reads as TGTGCCAGCAGCTCGCTACGGCAGAACACTGAAGCTTTCTTT. Translation gives CASSSLRQNTEAFF.

This clonotype was counted only a few times. This chain links TRBV20-1 with TRBJ2-7, with 9 bases fitting TRBD1. The V and J ends lost 1 base and 4 bases, in that order; junction bases with no gene match: 5. Germline values: CDR1 DFQATT, CDR2 SNEGSKA (reference sequence). The CDR3 covers 14 residues. In DNA, the CDR3 is TGCAGTGCTAGAGTGGGGACAGGGTTTTACGAGCAGTACTTC. Translation gives CSARVGTGFYEQYF.

This clonotype was recorded at least ten times. The V and J genes are TRBV7-2 and TRBJ2-7; D is undetermined. The ends were cut back, 6 bases at V and 2 bases at J, with 8 bases in the middle. Germline V gene sequence: CDR1 SGHTA, CDR2 FQGNSA. This CDR3 comprises 12 residues. The CDR3 loop reads CASSELAYEQYF. The CDR3 bases are TGTGCCAGCAGTGAATTGGCCTACGAGCAGTACTTC.

On this clonotype: The germline gene is not matched at one end of the junction; a read error may be the cause. This rearrangement joins TRBV7-3 to TRBJ2-1, with D tentatively TRBD1 (6 bases). The CDR3 is 16 residues long. Per germline, CDR1 SGHTA and CDR2 FQGTGA. CDR3 amino acids: CANSQQGAPRYNEQFF. DNA for the CDR3: TGTGCCAACAGCCAACAGGGTGCCCCTCGTTACAATGAGCAGTTCTTC.

This clonotype was observed a handful of times. The rearrangement uses TRBV24-1 and TRBJ2-1; 8 bases fit TRBD1. The V and J ends lost 4 bases and 2 bases, in that order; junction bases with no gene match: 9. Germline V gene data show CDR1 as KGHDR and CDR2 as SFDVKD. This CDR3 has 17 amino acids. As DNA, the CDR3 is TGTGCCACCAGTGAGACAGGGGAATCAGCTGCCTACAATGAGCAGTTCTTC. Residues: CATSETGESAAYNEQFF.

The chain joins TRBV12-5 to TRBJ2-7, with D unclear. CDR3 length equals 12 residues. The germline V and J ends were trimmed by 2 bases and 5 bases, with 7 bases remaining between them. Germline V CDR1 and CDR2: LGHNT, FRNRAP. The CDR3 nucleotides are TGTGCTAGTGGTTTGACCGTAGACGAGCAGTACTTC. This translates into CASGLTVDEQYF.

The chain is built from TRBV2 and TRBJ2-5; D is unresolved. CDR3 length: 14 amino acids. Per the germline V gene, CDR1 is SNHLY and CDR2 is FYNNEI. V gave up 6 bases and J gave up 2 bases, with 13 bases separating them. The CDR3 sequence: CASRPPSKQETQYF. CDR3 coding DNA: TGTGCCAGCAGACCCCCCTCCAAACAAGAGACCCAGTACTTC. Looking up the rest from reference TRBV2 and TRBJ2-5 gives the full variable domain: EPEVTQTPSHQVTQMGQEVILRCVPISNHLYFYWYRQILGQKVEFLVSFYNNEISEKSEIFDDQFSVERPDGSNFTLKIRSTKLEDSAMYFCASRPPSKQETQYFGPGTRLLVL.

V is TRBV11-2 and J is TRBJ1-2; D ambiguous. The germline V and J ends were trimmed by 1 base and 6 bases, with 12 bases remaining between them. The CDR3 extends over 14 amino acids. Germline V gene lookup returns CDR1 SGHAT and CDR2 FQNNGV. As DNA, the CDR3 is TGTGCCAGCAGCTTAGGGCAGAAACCGGATGGCTACACCTTC. Translation gives CASSLGQKPDGYTF.

This clonotype was detected a few times. The rearrangement links TRBV4-2 to TRBJ2-1; 10 nucleotides line up with TRBD2. The CDR3 sequence is 14 residues long. Trimming took 3 bases from V and 10 from J; bases not matched to a gene: 6. Germline CDR1 LGHNA, CDR2 YNFKEQ. The CDR3 loop reads CASSQDRTSGEQFF. The CDR3 DNA sequence: TGTGCCAGCAGCCAGGATAGGACTAGCGGAGAGCAGTTCTTC.

The V and J genes are TRBV4-1 and TRBJ2-3; no clear D gene. V was pared by 2 bases and J by 2 bases, with 8 bases between. Germline CDR1 reads MGHRA; CDR2 reads YSYEKL. CDR3 length: 14 residues. CDR3 DNA sequence: TGCGCCAGCAGCCAACGGGCGGACACAGATACGCAGTATTTT. Translation gives CASSQRADTDTQYF.

The rearrangement joins TRBV5-1 to TRBJ2-7; a weak D match, TRBD2 (7 bases). Germline V gene data show CDR1 as SGHRS and CDR2 as YFSETQ. V lost 1 base, J lost 3 bases, and 11 bases lay in between. The CDR3 sequence is 14 residues long. The CDR3 DNA sequence: TGCGCCAGCAGCTTGCCGGGGGGCCTCTACGAGCAGTACTTC. Amino acids: CASSLPGGLYEQYF.

The V gene is TRBV6-5, the J gene TRBJ2-1, with D maybe TRBD2 (5 bases). The assigned J gene may be wrong: the sequence end matches TRBJ2-7 better. This CDR3 spans 14 amino acids. CDR1 is MNHEY, CDR2 SVGAGI, per germline. CDR3 DNA sequence: TGTGCCAGCAGTTACACTAGGGCCCACAATGAGCAGTACTTC. Amino acids: CASSYTRAHNEQYF.